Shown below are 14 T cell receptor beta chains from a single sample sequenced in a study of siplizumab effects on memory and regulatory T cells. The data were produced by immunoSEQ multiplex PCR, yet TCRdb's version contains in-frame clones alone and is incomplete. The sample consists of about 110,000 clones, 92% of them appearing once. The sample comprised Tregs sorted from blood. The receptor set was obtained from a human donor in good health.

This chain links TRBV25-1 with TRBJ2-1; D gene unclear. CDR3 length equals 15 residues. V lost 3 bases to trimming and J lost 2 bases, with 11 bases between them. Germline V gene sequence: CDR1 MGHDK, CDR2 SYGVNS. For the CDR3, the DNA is TGTGCCAGCAGTGAGCCCAGAAACCCCTACAATGAGCAGTTCTTC. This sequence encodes CASSEPRNPYNEQFF. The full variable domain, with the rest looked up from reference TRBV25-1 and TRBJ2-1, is EADIYQTPRYLVIGTGKKITLECSQTMGHDKMYWYQQDPGMELHLIHYSYGVNSTEKGDLSSESTVSRIRTEHFPLTLESARPSHTSQYLCASSEPRNPYNEQFFGPGTRLTVL.

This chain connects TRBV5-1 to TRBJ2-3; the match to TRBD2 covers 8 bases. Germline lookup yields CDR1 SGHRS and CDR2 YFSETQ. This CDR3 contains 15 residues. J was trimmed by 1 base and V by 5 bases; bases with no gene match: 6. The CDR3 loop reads CASRQPGLGTDTQYF. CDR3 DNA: TGCGCCAGCAGACAACCGGGACTAGGCACAGATACGCAGTATTTT.

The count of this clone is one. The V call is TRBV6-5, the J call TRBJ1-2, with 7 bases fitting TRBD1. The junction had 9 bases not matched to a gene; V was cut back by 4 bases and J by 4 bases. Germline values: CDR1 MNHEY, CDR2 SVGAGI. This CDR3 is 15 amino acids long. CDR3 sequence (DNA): TGTGCCAGCAGTTGGCGGACAGGAGGTGGCTATGGCTACACCTTC. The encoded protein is CASSWRTGGGYGYTF.

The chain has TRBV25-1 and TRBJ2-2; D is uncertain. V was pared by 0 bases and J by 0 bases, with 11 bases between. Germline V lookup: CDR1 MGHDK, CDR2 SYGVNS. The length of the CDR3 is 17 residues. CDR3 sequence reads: CASSEYLPGPNTGELFF. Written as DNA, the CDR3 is TGTGCCAGCAGTGAATATTTGCCCGGACCGAACACCGGGGAGCTGTTTTTT.

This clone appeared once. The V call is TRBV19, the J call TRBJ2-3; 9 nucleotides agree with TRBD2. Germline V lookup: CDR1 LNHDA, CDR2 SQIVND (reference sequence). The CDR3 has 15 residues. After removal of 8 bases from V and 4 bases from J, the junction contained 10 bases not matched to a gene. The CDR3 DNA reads TGTGCCAGTCGTCCGCTAGCGGGAAGAGCAGATACGCAGTATTTT. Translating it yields CASRPLAGRADTQYF.

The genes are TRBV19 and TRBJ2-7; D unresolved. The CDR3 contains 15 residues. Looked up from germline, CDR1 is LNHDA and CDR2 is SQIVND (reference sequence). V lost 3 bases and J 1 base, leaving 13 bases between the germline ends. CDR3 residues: CASSIGRSPSYEQYF. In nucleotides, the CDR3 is TGTGCCAGTAGTATTGGCAGATCCCCATCCTACGAGCAGTACTTC.

The CDR3: CASEGDGRGEFF. In DNA form, the CDR3 reads TGTGCCAGCGAGGGGGACGGACGGGGTGAGTTCTTC. The gene calls are TRBV2 and TRBJ2-1; TRBD1 might be the D (6 bases). V was shortened by 8 bases and J by 14 bases, with 19 bases between the two germline ends. The CDR3 has 12 residues. Per the germline V gene, CDR1 is SNHLY and CDR2 is FYNNEI. The full variable domain, rest sourced from reference TRBV2 and TRBJ2-1, is EPEVTQTPSHQVTQMGQEVILRCVPISNHLYFYWYRQILGQKVEFLVSFYNNEISEKSEIFDDQFSVERPDGSNFTLKIRSTKLEDSAMYFCASEGDGRGEFFGPGTRLTVL.

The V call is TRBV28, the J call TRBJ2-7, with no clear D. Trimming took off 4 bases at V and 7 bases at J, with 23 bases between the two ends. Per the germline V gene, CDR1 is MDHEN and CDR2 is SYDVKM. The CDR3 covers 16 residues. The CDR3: CASSSPQGVPNYEQYF. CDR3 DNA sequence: TGTGCCAGCAGTTCCCCCCAAGGAGTCCCCAATTATGAGCAGTACTTC.

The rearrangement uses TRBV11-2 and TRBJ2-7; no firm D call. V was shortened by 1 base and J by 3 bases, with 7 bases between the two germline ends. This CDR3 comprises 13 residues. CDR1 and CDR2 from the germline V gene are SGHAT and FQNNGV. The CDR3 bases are TGTGCCAGCAGCTTAGTTGGAGTCTACGAGCAGTACTTC. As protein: CASSLVGVYEQYF.

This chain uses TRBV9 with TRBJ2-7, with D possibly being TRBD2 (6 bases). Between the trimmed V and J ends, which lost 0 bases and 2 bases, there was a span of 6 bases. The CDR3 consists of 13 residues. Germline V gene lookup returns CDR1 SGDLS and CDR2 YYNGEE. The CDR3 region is CASSVAGAYEQYF. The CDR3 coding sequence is TGTGCCAGCAGCGTAGCGGGGGCCTACGAGCAGTACTTC.

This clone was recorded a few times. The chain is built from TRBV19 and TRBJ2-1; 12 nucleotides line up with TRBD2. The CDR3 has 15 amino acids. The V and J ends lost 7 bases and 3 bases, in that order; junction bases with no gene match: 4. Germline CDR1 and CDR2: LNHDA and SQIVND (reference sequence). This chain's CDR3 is CASTRGLAGYNEQFF. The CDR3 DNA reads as TGTGCCAGTACCCGGGGACTAGCGGGCTACAATGAGCAGTTCTTC.

The CDR3 is CASSEGRGVGGYTF. The CDR3 DNA sequence: TGTGCCAGCAGTGAGGGGCGGGGGGTCGGTGGCTACACCTTC. The chain has TRBV27 and TRBJ1-2; TRBD1 might be the D (5 bases). Germline CDR1 is MNHEY and CDR2 is SMNVEV (reference sequence). CDR3 length equals 14 residues. Trimming took off 5 bases at V and 7 bases at J, with 17 bases between the two ends.

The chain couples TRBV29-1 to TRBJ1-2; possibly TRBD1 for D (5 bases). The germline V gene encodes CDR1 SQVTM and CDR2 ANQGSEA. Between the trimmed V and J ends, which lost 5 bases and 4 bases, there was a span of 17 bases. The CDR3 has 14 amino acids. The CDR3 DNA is TGCAGCGTTAAATCGGGGGTTTCTTCCTATGGCTACACCTTC. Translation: CSVKSGVSSYGYTF.

The CDR3 loop is CASSQDSSYEQYF. CDR3 DNA: TGCGCCAGCAGCCAGGACAGCTCCTACGAGCAGTACTTC. This rearrangement joins TRBV5-1 to TRBJ2-7; a possible D gene is TRBD1 (6 bases). V lost 4 bases to trimming and J lost 0 bases, with 8 bases between them. CDR1 and CDR2 (germline): SGHRS, YFSETQ. The CDR3 is 13 residues long.